This T cell receptor (beta chain) was profiled in a study of CD8+ T cells in alopecia areata. In the study overall: Female C3H/HeJ mice aged about 6-11 weeks received skin from roughly 6-12-month-old C3H/HeJ donors with spontaneous alopecia. Study conclusions and caveats: Clonality was higher in lesional than normal scalp, especially in alopecia totalis/universalis.

Reverse transcribed after extraction, RNA yielded cDNA as the sequencing template. Repertoires were generated with immunoSEQ multiplex PCR, while TCRdb's copy carries only in-frame clones and drops some. The sample shows 270,000 or so clones, none of them appearing just once. It was with CD4, CD8alpha, NKG2D, NKG2ACE and other markers that pooled cutaneous lymph node cells were sorted. This clone occurred a few times. Its specificity is unknown. The gene symbols are mouse symbols. The read falls 4 residues short of the CDR3 end, and the missing part is taken from the germline J gene. V was trimmed by 2 bases and J by 4 bases, leaving 9 bases between them. The germline V gene has CDR1 FNHDT and CDR2 SITEND (reference sequence). The CDR3 consists of 13 residues.

The specimen was CD4+ T cells sorted from a lymph node. The TCR comes from a C3H/HeJ mouse with alopecia areata. The mouse line has the MHC haplotype H2-k. The chain has TRBV19 and TRBJ1-1; TRBD1 might be the D (5 bases). The covered CDR3 bases are TGTGCCAGCAGTATTCAAGGGGTCACA. Translating gives CASSIQGVT. The CDR3 in its entirety is CASSIQGVTEVFF. Combining the CDR3 with reference TRBV19 and TRBJ1-1 gives the whole variable domain GGIITQTPKFLIGQEGQKLTLKCQQNFNHDTMYWYRQDSGKGLRLIYYSITENDLQKGDLSEGYDASREKKSSFSLTVTSAQKNEMAVFLCASSIQGVTEVFFGKGTRLTVV.